The TCR beta chain described here comes from a study of Graves' ophthalmopathy and Graves' hyperthyroidism. RNA transcripts were the source from which TCR beta CDR3 regions were amplified. HTBI-primed first-round RT-PCR preceded second-round multiplex PCR. MiXCR, applied by TCRdb to the multiplex PCR reads, yields one record per CDR3 protein. The sample lists 600,000 to 700,000 distinct CDR3 sequences, roughly 41% occurring once. As concerns this clonotype: A much larger clone sits a single nucleotide away, making a read error possible.

CDR3 size: 14 residues. CDR1 and CDR2 from the germline V gene are SNHLY and FYNNEI. The chain uses TRBV2 and TRBJ2-5, with 7 bases identical to TRBD1. The sequencing input was peripheral blood. The TCR originated in an adult man with Graves' ophthalmopathy. CDR3 sequence reads: CVSKEGGRWETQYF. In DNA, the CDR3 is TGTGTCAGCAAGGAAGGGGGCCGATGGGAGACCCAGTACTTC.